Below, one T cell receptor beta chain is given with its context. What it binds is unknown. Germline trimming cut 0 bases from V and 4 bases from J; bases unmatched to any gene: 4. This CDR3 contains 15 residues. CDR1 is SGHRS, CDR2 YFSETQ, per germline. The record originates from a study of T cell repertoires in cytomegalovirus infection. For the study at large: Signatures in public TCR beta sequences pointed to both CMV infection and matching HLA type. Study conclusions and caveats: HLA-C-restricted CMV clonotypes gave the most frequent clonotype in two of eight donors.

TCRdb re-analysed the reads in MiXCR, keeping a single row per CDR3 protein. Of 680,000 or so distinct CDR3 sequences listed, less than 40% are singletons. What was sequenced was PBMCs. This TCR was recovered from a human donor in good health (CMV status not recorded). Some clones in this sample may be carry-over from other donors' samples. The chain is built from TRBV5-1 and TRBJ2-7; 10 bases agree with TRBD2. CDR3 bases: TGCGCCAGCAGCTTGGGGGCTAGCGGGAGATACGAGCAGTACTTC. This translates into CASSLGASGRYEQYF.